The clone carrying this T cell receptor beta chain was detected only a few times. This entry belongs to a study of blood T cell repertoires in COVID-19. Study-level information: Samples representing acute and convalescent COVID-19 were sourced from the United States, Italy and Spain. Sources were T cells, B-cell-depleted T cells, or PBMCs; the material itself was cDNA or gDNA.

In the authors' methods: By means of reference gene primer amplification, nucleated cell counts were estimated. Produced via immunoSEQ multiplex PCR; TCRdb's table is partial and in-frame only. V and J calls and clone size are as listed in that table; D and trimming were resolved from the DNA. Of 270,000 or so clones in the sample, approximately 90% are singletons; the top ten hold over 3.5%. V lost 0 bases to trimming and J lost 7 bases, with 13 bases between them. Looked up from germline, CDR1 is SGHDN and CDR2 is FVKESK. This CDR3 comprises 15 residues. The chain couples TRBV14 to TRBJ2-1; weak D call: TRBD2 (6 bases). Sequences were obtained from PBMCs or T cells enriched from blood (not recorded which). The TCR was taken from a woman aged 25 to 45 with acute COVID-19. Here the CDR3 reads CASSQEVLAVNEQFF. The CDR3 DNA reads as TGTGCCAGCAGCCAAGAGGTACTAGCCGTTAATGAGCAGTTCTTC.